The clone carrying this T cell receptor (beta chain) was picked up one time. TCRdb's copy holds only in-frame clones and misses some; the assay was immunoSEQ multiplex PCR. The repertoire consists of around 2,000,000 clones, with about 95% occurring once and the leading ten covering 1.1%. These data originate in a study of shared clonotypes between healthy human individuals. At the level of the study: The study drew on a couple of women and three men aged 18 to 49 as donors.

Trimming took off 0 bases at V and 6 bases at J, with 9 bases between the two ends. Germline-derived CDR1 and CDR2 are SGDLS and YYNGEE. The length of the CDR3 is 13 residues. CD45RO negativity and positive selection for CCR7 defined naive CD8 cells, a population that excluded terminally differentiated effector memory CD45RA+ cells. Sequencing used naive CD8+ T cells sorted from blood. The chain combines TRBV9 with TRBJ1-2; possible D gene TRBD1, 6 bases. This TCR was recovered from a man between 18 and 35 years old in good health. CDR3 coding DNA: TGTGCCAGCAGCGTAGGGACAGTGGATGGCTACACCTTC. Amino acid sequence: CASSVGTVDGYTF. Combining the CDR3 with reference TRBV9 and TRBJ1-2 gives the whole variable domain DSGVTQTPKHLITATGQRVTLRCSPRSGDLSVYWYQQSLDQGLQFLIQYYNGEERAKGNILERFSAQQFPDLHSELNLSSLELGDSALYFCASSVGTVDGYTFGSGTRLTVV.